A selection of T cell receptor beta chains follows, all from one sample in a study of graft-versus-host responses after intestinal transplantation. Assay: immunoSEQ multiplex PCR; the TCRdb copy retains only in-frame clones and omits some. The sample yields tens of thousands of clones, about 80% seen once. Their antigen targets remain unknown. This sample comprised unstimulated CD8+ T cells sorted from spleen or lymph node cells, obtained before intestinal transplant. These receptors all come from a human donor who received an intestinal transplant. Both conserved end residues are part of each CDR3. A D gene is named only where the DNA matches it firmly.

d_call j_call v_call cdr3_aa
NA TRBJ2-7 TRBV5-1 CASSLGVDIYEQYF
TRBD2 TRBJ2-4 TRBV19 CASSVRLAELAKNIQYF
NA TRBJ2-1 TRBV5-4 CASSPRGYNEQFF
NA TRBJ2-4 TRBV28 CASSVDSGGGVIQYF
NA TRBJ2-3 TRBV5-4 CASSYQGDTQYF
NA TRBJ2-2 TRBV7-3 CASSLGRGALNTGELFF
NA TRBJ2-7 TRBV5-1 CASSFAQGPYEQYF
TRBD1 TRBJ2-7 TRBV5-4 CASSGIQGARYEQYF
NA TRBJ2-3 TRBV11-3 CASSQTSEAQYF
TRBD2 TRBJ2-7 TRBV15 CATSRDSGASGNSYEQYF
TRBD1 TRBJ1-1 TRBV28 CASSPYRGPGAEAFF
NA TRBJ2-7 TRBV10-1 CASSAAGYEQYF
TRBD1 TRBJ2-5 TRBV5-1 CASSLGGGSETQYF
TRBD1 TRBJ2-1 TRBV5-1 CASSLDRTGPNEQFF
TRBD2 TRBJ2-5 TRBV10-1 CASSESSGTGAETQYF
TRBD1 TRBJ1-4 TRBV6-5 CASSYSGQGSGKLFF
NA TRBJ1-2 TRBV10-3 CAISASERGYYYGYTF
TRBD1 TRBJ2-5 TRBV7-9 CASSRGQNQETQYF
NA TRBJ2-5 TRBV6-5 CASSYIGGWGETQYF
TRBD1 TRBJ2-2 TRBV28 CASSRTGNTGELFF
TRBD2 TRBJ2-2 TRBV9 CASSVAAGTSGGRELFF
TRBD2 TRBJ2-2 TRBV19 CASSPLSGGGTGELFF
TRBD1 TRBJ2-7 TRBV28 CASSSDRGRDEQYF
TRBD2 TRBJ2-1 TRBV10-3 CAISDVWREGGDEQFF
TRBD2 TRBJ2-2 TRBV5-1 CASSAELAGGLTGELFF
TRBD1 TRBJ2-7 TRBV28 CASSLYRRGQGTYEQYF
NA TRBJ1-5 TRBV19 CASREGRGLNQPQHF
NA TRBJ2-7 TRBV19 CASTHTYSETGPYEQYF
NA TRBJ2-1 TRBV10-1 CASSAGNNEQFF
TRBD2 TRBJ2-1 TRBV10-3 CAISGEAGGPDNEQFF